One and the same sample provided the 6 T cell receptor beta chains below, sequenced in a study of blood T cell repertoires in COVID-19. Generated by immunoSEQ multiplex PCR, the TCRdb table keeps only in-frame clones and is missing some. This sample has around 380,000 clones; 81% occur once, and the top ten carry roughly 1.2%. Sequencing used peripheral blood. The receptors stem from a human donor with acute or convalescent COVID-19. The donor label of this sample is uncertain.

The chain links TRBV7-2 to TRBJ2-7, with D uncertain. The CDR3 is made up of 14 amino acids. Trimming removed 1 base from V and 0 bases from J, with 7 bases in between. Germline loops: CDR1 SGHTA, CDR2 FQGNSA. The CDR3 region has the DNA TGTGCCAGCAGCTTAGATCCCAGCTCCTACGAGCAGTACTTC. It specifies CASSLDPSSYEQYF.

The CDR3 spells CASSLGKGAEEETQYF. In nucleotides, the CDR3 is TGTGCCAGCAGTTTGGGGAAGGGAGCAGAAGAAGAGACCCAGTACTTC. The chain links TRBV28 to TRBJ2-5; a possible D gene is TRBD2 (5 bases). Germline assignment: CDR1 MDHEN and CDR2 SYDVKM. V lost 3 bases and J 3 bases, leaving 17 bases between the germline ends. CDR3 length: 16 residues.

The chain uses TRBV6-5 and TRBJ2-1; no firm D call. V lost 2 bases and J 8 bases, leaving 10 bases between the germline ends. The germline V gene encodes CDR1 MNHEY and CDR2 SVGAGI. This CDR3 region has 13 residues. The CDR3 region has the DNA TGTGCCAGCAGTTACCGGTGGCTAGATGAGCAGTTCTTC. The encoded protein is CASSYRWLDEQFF.

The chain is built from TRBV6-1 and TRBJ1-1; no reliable D call. The CDR3 loop spans 15 amino acids. Trimming cost V 3 bases and J 5 bases, with 16 bases left between them. Per germline, CDR1 MNHNS and CDR2 SASEGT. In DNA, the CDR3 is TGTGCCAGCAGTGAGTTGGGCGCCCGGGGTACTGAAGCTTTCTTT. It translates to CASSELGARGTEAFF.

The chain is built from TRBV6-5 and TRBJ2-7; D is undetermined. V lost 5 bases, J lost 2 bases, and 13 bases lay in between. The CDR3 length is 14 residues. The germline CDR1 and CDR2 sequences are MNHEY and SVGAGI. The CDR3 DNA is TGTGCCAGCAGTCTCGAGGTAGTCCCCTACGAGCAGTACTTC. It is translated as CASSLEVVPYEQYF.

The rearrangement uses TRBV20-1 and TRBJ1-3; D is uncertain. The V and J ends lost 6 bases and 1 base respectively, with 4 bases between them. This CDR3 has 11 residues. Per the germline V gene, CDR1 is DFQATT and CDR2 is SNEGSKA (reference sequence). This CDR3 is CSARSGNTIYF. The CDR3 region has the DNA TGCAGTGCCCGGTCTGGAAACACCATATATTTT.